Ten or more counts support the clone carrying this T cell receptor (beta chain). This sample was included in a study of read filtering for tumor transcriptome and immune sequencing. For the study at large: Transcriptome libraries were built from DNase-treated RNA.

The germline gives CDR1 SEHNR, CDR2 FQNEAQ (reference sequence). Trimming removed 7 bases from V and 4 bases from J, with 8 bases in between. The CDR3 is made up of 12 amino acids. The library was built from approximately 400 ng RNA with molecular barcoded adaptors for alpha/delta and beta/gamma chains. TCRdb analysed the reads with MiXCR anew, one entry per CDR3 protein. The table records approximately 37,000 distinct CDR3 sequences, roughly 15% of them present only once. This chain links TRBV7-9 with TRBJ1-5; D remains ambiguous. Material for sequencing was a population of CD138-negative cells sorted from bone marrow. The receptor's source is a donor at least 40 years old with multiple myeloma. The CDR3 loop is CASIGGNQPQHF. CDR3 sequence (DNA): TGTGCCAGCATCGGAGGGAATCAGCCCCAGCATTTT.